Below, 30 T cell receptor beta chains from the same sample are listed, as sequenced in a study of blood T cell repertoires in COVID-19. Method: immunoSEQ multiplex PCR; TCRdb's copy keeps in-frame clones and lacks some. The profile covers fewer than 70,000 clones, with approximately 86% appearing a single time and 8% to 9% taken by the ten largest. The sample taken for sequencing was peripheral blood. The receptors shown here come from a woman in her 70s with active COVID-19.

J is TRBJ2-7 and V is TRBV28; TRBD1 agrees at 10 bases. The CDR3 extends over 14 amino acids. Germline V CDR1 and CDR2: MDHEN, SYDVKM. Losses at the gene ends were 6 bases for V and 5 bases for J; bases not matched to a gene: 7. For the CDR3, the DNA is TGTGCCAGCAGCCCCGGGACAGGGGCGCACGAGCAGTACTTC. Residues: CASSPGTGAHEQYF.

This chain joins TRBV5-6 and TRBJ2-7; tentative D call: TRBD1 (5 bases). This CDR3 contains 14 residues. Trimming removed 2 bases from V and 1 base from J, with 10 bases in between. Germline lookup yields CDR1 SGHDT and CDR2 YYEEEE. CDR3 sequence reads: CASSLWQGSYEQYF. The CDR3, as DNA: TGTGCCAGCAGCTTATGGCAGGGTTCCTACGAGCAGTACTTC.

The V gene is TRBV6-5, the J gene TRBJ2-5; 7 bases are shared with TRBD1. Per the germline V gene, CDR1 is MNHEY and CDR2 is SVGAGI. Trimming removed 6 bases from V and 7 bases from J; junction bases left unmatched: 11. CDR3 length equals 14 residues. Here the CDR3 reads CASSLRTGAVTQYF. DNA of the CDR3: TGTGCCAGCAGCCTCCGGACAGGTGCAGTGACCCAGTACTTC.

The chain recombines TRBV28 with TRBJ2-1; 9 bases are a match to TRBD1. Germline CDR1 MDHEN, CDR2 SYDVKM. The CDR3 contains 14 residues. With V trimmed by 7 bases and J by 5 bases, 6 bases remained unmatched. CDR3 amino acids: CASTNDRGNNEQFF. As DNA, the CDR3 is TGTGCCAGCACCAACGACAGGGGGAACAATGAGCAGTTCTTC.

This clone was found once. J is TRBJ2-2 and V is TRBV10-2, with 10 bases lining up with TRBD2. J gave up 6 bases and V 6 bases, and 7 bases lay outside the gene matches. Germline V CDR1 and CDR2: WSHSY, SAAADI. The CDR3 contains 15 residues. Here the CDR3 DNA reads TGCGCCAGCAGGACCGGGACTAGCGAGGCCGGGGAGCTGTTTTTT. It yields the protein CASRTGTSEAGELFF.

This chain connects TRBV9 to TRBJ2-1; TRBD2 agrees at 8 bases. Trimming cost V 3 bases and J 8 bases; bases outside gene matches: 10. This CDR3 has 15 residues. Germline assignment: CDR1 SGDLS and CDR2 YYNGEE. The CDR3 loop reads CASSASAGEDYEQFF. CDR3 sequence (DNA): TGTGCCAGCAGCGCCTCAGCGGGAGAAGACTATGAGCAGTTCTTC. Full variable domain (outside the CDR3, taken from reference TRBV9 and TRBJ2-1): DSGVTQTPKHLITATGQRVTLRCSPRSGDLSVYWYQQSLDQGLQFLIQYYNGEERAKGNILERFSAQQFPDLHSELNLSSLELGDSALYFCASSASAGEDYEQFFGPGTRLTVL.

The chain uses TRBV24-1 and TRBJ2-1, with 14 bases aligning to TRBD2. The CDR3 has 16 amino acids. Germline assignment: CDR1 KGHDR and CDR2 SFDVKD. The junction had 6 bases not matched to a gene; V was cut back by 4 bases and J by 8 bases. In nucleotides, the CDR3 is TGTGCCACCAGTGACCCGACTAGCGGGAGGGGTCATGAGCAGTTCTTC. It yields the protein CATSDPTSGRGHEQFF.

The rearrangement joins TRBV28 to TRBJ2-3, with D perhaps TRBD2 (5 bases). Deletions cut 7 bases from V and 9 bases from J, with 20 bases between. CDR1 is MDHEN and CDR2 is SYDVKM in the germline V gene. This CDR3 spans 14 amino acids. CDR3 DNA: TGTGCCAGCACCACCGGACTGGGCCTGAGGACGCAGTATTTT. It specifies CASTTGLGLRTQYF.

The chain links TRBV28 to TRBJ1-2; TRBD1 matches 7 bases. Looked up from germline, CDR1 is MDHEN and CDR2 is SYDVKM. The CDR3 length is 13 residues. The J segment lost 6 bases and the V segment lost 2 bases, leaving 3 bases of the junction unmatched. The CDR3 DNA is TGTGCCAGCAGTTTAGGAGGGGGCGATGGCTACACCTTC. Translated: CASSLGGGDGYTF.

This rearrangement joins TRBV6-6 to TRBJ1-1; tentatively, D is TRBD1 (5 bases). CDR3 length equals 14 residues. V was trimmed by 2 bases and J by 4 bases, leaving 11 bases between them. Germline CDR1 reads MNHNY; CDR2 reads SVGAGI (reference sequence). In nucleotides, the CDR3 is TGTGCCAGCAGTTACCGTCAGGGAGGCACTGAAGCTTTCTTT. Translating it yields CASSYRQGGTEAFF.

The count of this clone is one. This chain uses TRBV15 with TRBJ2-7, with 11 bases that match TRBD2. The germline V gene encodes CDR1 LNHNV and CDR2 YYDKDF (reference sequence). The CDR3 is 15 residues long. V shed 5 bases and J 4 bases; nucleotides not matched to a gene: 7. CDR3 bases: TGTGCCACCAGCCCACTAGCGGGAGTAGTATACGAGCAGTACTTC. Translated: CATSPLAGVVYEQYF.

The chain combines TRBV29-1 with TRBJ2-7; 11 bases fit TRBD1. Trimming at V came to 5 bases and at J to 0 bases, leaving 6 bases not matched to a gene. The germline gives CDR1 SQVTM, CDR2 ANQGSEA. This CDR3 comprises 15 residues. CDR3 bases: TGCAGCGTTCAAGGGGGGACAGGGGGCTCCTACGAGCAGTACTTC. This codes for CSVQGGTGGSYEQYF.

The CDR3 here is CASSYRGLAGINEQFF. CDR3 nucleotides: TGTGCCAGCTCCTATAGGGGACTAGCGGGAATCAATGAGCAGTTCTTC. The chain has TRBV3-1 (or the pseudogene TRBV3-2) and TRBJ2-1; 13 positions agree with TRBD2. This CDR3 is 16 amino acids long. Unmatched junction bases numbered 10, after V lost 8 bases and J lost 6 bases. CDR1 is LGHDT and CDR2 is YNNKEL in the germline V gene (reference sequence).

The DNA of the CDR3 is TGTGCCAGCAGCCCGGGACTAGCGGGAGGGCCGGGTTCGTACAATGAGCAGTTCTTC. As protein: CASSPGLAGGPGSYNEQFF. The chain combines TRBV5-4 with TRBJ2-1; 16 bases fit TRBD2. The CDR3 has 19 amino acids. The V gene end was trimmed by 4 bases and the J gene end by 4 bases; junction bases not matched to a gene: 11. CDR1 and CDR2 (germline): SGHNT, YYREEE (reference sequence).

The CDR3 sequence is CASSYGPLAVKETQYF. For the CDR3, the DNA is TGTGCCAGCAGTTACGGCCCCCTAGCGGTTAAAGAGACCCAGTACTTC. The chain joins TRBV6-2 or TRBV6-3 to TRBJ2-5; 7 bases align to TRBD2. The CDR3 covers 16 residues. The germline gives CDR1 MNHEY, CDR2 SVGEGT. Trimming cost V 2 bases and J 3 bases; bases outside gene matches: 9.

The chain uses TRBV3-1 (or the pseudogene TRBV3-2) and TRBJ2-7, with D hard to call. The germline CDR1 and CDR2 sequences are LGHDT and YNNKEL (reference sequence). Trimming removed 4 bases from V and 3 bases from J, with 13 bases in between. This CDR3 has 14 residues. CDR3 DNA: TGTGCCAGCAGCCCAAACTCTCACCGCTACGAGCAGTACTTC. Translating it yields CASSPNSHRYEQYF.

J is TRBJ1-3 and V is TRBV19; TRBD1 agrees at 8 bases. Germline assignment: CDR1 LNHDA and CDR2 SQIVND (reference sequence). The CDR3 has 14 residues. J was trimmed by 9 bases and V by 5 bases; bases with no gene match: 9. CDR3 sequence reads: CASSYDRGGGTIYF. The CDR3 coding sequence is TGTGCCAGTAGTTACGACAGGGGTGGCGGCACCATATATTTT.

In this sample, this clone turned up once. The chain joins TRBV6-5 to TRBJ1-5, with 9 positions matching TRBD1. Unmatched junction bases numbered 7, after V lost 6 bases and J lost 7 bases. The CDR3 covers 14 residues. Germline V gene lookup returns CDR1 MNHEY and CDR2 SVGAGI. The CDR3 loop is CASSGRTGVQPQHF. The DNA of the CDR3 is TGTGCCAGCAGCGGCAGGACAGGGGTACAGCCCCAGCATTTT.

This clone occurred once. V and J are TRBV6-5 and TRBJ2-3; TRBD2 aligns across 7 bases. The CDR3 spans 15 residues. CDR1 MNHEY and CDR2 SVGAGI come from the germline V gene. J lost 5 bases, V lost 0 bases, and 5 bases had no gene match. The CDR3 protein is CASSYSGGDGDTQYF. CDR3 DNA: TGTGCCAGCAGTTACTCGGGAGGGGATGGAGATACGCAGTATTTT.

This chain uses TRBV11-3 with TRBJ2-1, with D possibly matching TRBD2 (5 bases). Germline V gene sequence: CDR1 SGHNT, CDR2 YENEEA. The ends were cut back, 0 bases at V and 5 bases at J, with 17 bases in the middle. The CDR3 runs to 17 residues. The CDR3 coding sequence is TGTGCCAGCAGCTTAGATAGGTGGAGCGGCATTAACAATGAGCAGTTCTTC. Residues: CASSLDRWSGINNEQFF.

The chain links TRBV12-3 or TRBV12-4 to TRBJ1-2; D gene unclear. Trimming left V 1 base short and J 2 bases short, with 5 bases between. This CDR3 has 13 residues. The CDR3 loop is CASSLVSNYGYTF. CDR3 bases: TGTGCCAGCAGTTTAGTATCCAACTATGGCTACACCTTC.

This clone was counted a single time. The J gene is TRBJ2-7, the V gene TRBV5-5; a possible D gene is TRBD2 (6 bases). This CDR3 is built from 14 residues. V lost 4 bases, J lost 1 base, and 12 bases lay in between. The germline gives CDR1 SGHKS, CDR2 YYEKEE (reference sequence). The CDR3 DNA is TGTGCCAGCAGCCGGACTACCAGTTCCTACGAGCAGTACTTC. Its translation is CASSRTTSSYEQYF.

This clone was found once. Compared with germline, one end of the junction differs, possibly owing to a read error. The J gene is TRBJ1-1, the V gene TRBV3-1 (or the pseudogene TRBV3-2), with TRBD1 identical over 9 bases. Germline CDR1 and CDR2: LGHDT and YNNKEL (reference sequence). CDR3 length equals 12 residues. CDR3 DNA: TGTGCCAGCAGCCAAGGGACAGGGGTTCACGCCTTT. Residues: CASSQGTGVHAF.

This chain uses TRBV9 with TRBJ2-1, with 14 bases that match TRBD2. V dropped 3 bases and J dropped 8; count of bases not matched to a gene: 10. The length of the CDR3 is 17 residues. Germline assignment: CDR1 SGDLS and CDR2 YYNGEE. The DNA for the CDR3 is TGTGCCAGCAGCGCCACCAGTAGACTAGCGGGGGGGCATGAGCAGTTCTTC. Translated, it gives CASSATSRLAGGHEQFF. Full variable domain (rest looked up from reference TRBV9 and TRBJ2-1): DSGVTQTPKHLITATGQRVTLRCSPRSGDLSVYWYQQSLDQGLQFLIQYYNGEERAKGNILERFSAQQFPDLHSELNLSSLELGDSALYFCASSATSRLAGGHEQFFGPGTRLTVL.

The chain employs TRBV30 and TRBJ1-1; no reliable D call. V was pared by 2 bases and J by 4 bases, with 8 bases between. CDR1 and CDR2 (germline): GTSNPN, SVGIG (reference sequence). This CDR3 region has 12 residues. CDR3 residues: CAWSQQSTEAFF. DNA for the CDR3: TGTGCCTGGAGTCAACAGAGCACTGAAGCTTTCTTT.

This clone was counted a single time. The rearrangement links TRBV19 to TRBJ1-1, with unresolved D. CDR1 is LNHDA and CDR2 is SQIVND in the germline V gene (reference sequence). Trimming stripped 7 bases from V and 0 bases from J, with 9 bases between. The CDR3 sequence is 13 residues long. CDR3 nucleotides: TGTGCCAGTAACTTCGGGTTGAACACTGAAGCTTTCTTT. It translates to CASNFGLNTEAFF.

The table lists this clone with a count of one. This chain links TRBV3-1 (or the pseudogene TRBV3-2) with TRBJ2-3, with TRBD1 matching over 8 bases. Germline CDR1 LGHDT, CDR2 YNNKEL (reference sequence). This CDR3 is 18 amino acids long. Trimming at V came to 0 bases and at J to 0 bases, leaving 8 bases not matched to a gene. Here the CDR3 DNA reads TGTGCCAGCAGCCAAGAACCATCCGGGACAGGTAGCACAGATACGCAGTATTTT. Translation gives CASSQEPSGTGSTDTQYF.

CDR3 in DNA: TGTGCCACTGAAGGGGGCAATCAGCCCCAGCATTTT. This encodes CATEGGNQPQHF. The rearrangement joins TRBV15 to TRBJ1-5, with a possible D match to TRBD1 (5 bases). The length of the CDR3 is 12 residues. V lost 9 bases, J lost 2 bases, and 8 bases lay in between. Germline-derived CDR1 and CDR2 are LNHNV and YYDKDF (reference sequence).

The CDR3 bases are TGTGCCAGCACCCTACAGGGGGCGAGTCAGCCCCAGCATTTT. It specifies CASTLQGASQPQHF. The chain employs TRBV2 and TRBJ1-5; 9 nucleotides align to TRBD1. Germline CDR1 SNHLY, CDR2 FYNNEI. CDR3 size: 14 residues. The trim removed 7 bases at V and 6 bases at J, leaving 7 bases unmatched.

The rearrangement joins TRBV10-1 to TRBJ2-7; 16 bases match TRBD2. The V gene's germline CDR1 is WNHNN and CDR2 SYGVQD (reference sequence). CDR3 length: 16 residues. Germline trimming cut 5 bases from V and 3 bases from J; bases unmatched to any gene: 4. The CDR3 spells CASSPGLAGGGYEQYF. Written as DNA, the CDR3 is TGCGCCAGCAGTCCGGGACTAGCGGGAGGGGGCTACGAGCAGTACTTC.